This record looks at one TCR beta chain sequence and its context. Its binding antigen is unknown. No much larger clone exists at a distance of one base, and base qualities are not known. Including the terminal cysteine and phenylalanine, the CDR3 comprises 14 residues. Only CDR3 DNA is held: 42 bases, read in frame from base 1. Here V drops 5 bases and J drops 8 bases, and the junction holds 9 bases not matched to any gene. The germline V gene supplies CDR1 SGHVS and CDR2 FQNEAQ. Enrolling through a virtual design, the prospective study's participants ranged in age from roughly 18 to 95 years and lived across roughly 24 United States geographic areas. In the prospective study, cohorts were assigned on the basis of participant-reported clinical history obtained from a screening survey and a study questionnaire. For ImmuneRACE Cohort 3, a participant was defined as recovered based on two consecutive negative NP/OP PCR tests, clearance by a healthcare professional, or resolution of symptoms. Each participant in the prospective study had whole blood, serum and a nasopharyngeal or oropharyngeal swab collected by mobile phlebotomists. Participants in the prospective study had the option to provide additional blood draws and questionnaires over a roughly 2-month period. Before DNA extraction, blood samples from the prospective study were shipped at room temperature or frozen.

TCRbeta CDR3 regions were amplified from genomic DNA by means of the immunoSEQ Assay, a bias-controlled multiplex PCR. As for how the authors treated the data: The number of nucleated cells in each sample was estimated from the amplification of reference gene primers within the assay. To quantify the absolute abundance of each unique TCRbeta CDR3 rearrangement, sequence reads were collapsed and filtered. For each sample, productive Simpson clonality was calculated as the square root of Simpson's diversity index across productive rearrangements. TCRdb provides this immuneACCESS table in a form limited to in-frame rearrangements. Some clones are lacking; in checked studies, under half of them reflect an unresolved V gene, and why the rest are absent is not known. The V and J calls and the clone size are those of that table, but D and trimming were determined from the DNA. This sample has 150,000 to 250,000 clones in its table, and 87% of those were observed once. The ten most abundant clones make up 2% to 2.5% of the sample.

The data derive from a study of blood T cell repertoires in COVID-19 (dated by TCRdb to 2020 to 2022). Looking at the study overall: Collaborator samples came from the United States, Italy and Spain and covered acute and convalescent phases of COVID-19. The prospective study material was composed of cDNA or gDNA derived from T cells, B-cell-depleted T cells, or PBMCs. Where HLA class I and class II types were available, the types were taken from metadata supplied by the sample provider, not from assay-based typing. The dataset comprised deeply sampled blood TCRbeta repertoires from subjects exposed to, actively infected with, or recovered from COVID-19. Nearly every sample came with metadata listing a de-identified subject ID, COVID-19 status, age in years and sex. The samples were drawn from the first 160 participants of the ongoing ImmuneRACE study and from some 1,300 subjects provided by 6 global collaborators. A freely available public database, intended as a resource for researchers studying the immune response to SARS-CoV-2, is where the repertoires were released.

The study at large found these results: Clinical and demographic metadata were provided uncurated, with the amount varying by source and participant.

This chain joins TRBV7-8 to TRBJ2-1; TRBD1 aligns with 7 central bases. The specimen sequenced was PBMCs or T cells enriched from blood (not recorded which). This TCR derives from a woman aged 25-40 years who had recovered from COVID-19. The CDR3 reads CASSPPTGLDEQFF. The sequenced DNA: TGTGCCAGCAGCCCACCGACAGGGTTGGATGAGCAGTTCTTC. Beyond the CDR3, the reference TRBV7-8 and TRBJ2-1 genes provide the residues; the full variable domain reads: GAGVSQSPRYKVAKRGQDVALRCDPISGHVSLFWYQQALGQGPEFLTYFQNEAQLDKSGLPSDRFFAERPEGSVSTLKIQRTQQEDSAVYLCASSPPTGLDEQFFGPGTRLTVL.